The clone carrying this T cell receptor (beta chain) was detected a few times. The entry originates in a study of chemoradiotherapy in HPV16-positive cancers. The protocol was immunoSEQ multiplex PCR, while the TCRdb copy is restricted to in-frame clones and leaves out a portion. Of over 30,000 clones detected, around 86% appear once; the ten largest clones hold around 1.9%. This CDR3 has 15 amino acids. V lost 6 bases, J lost 1 base, and 12 bases lay in between. The germline V gene has CDR1 SGHAT and CDR2 FQNNGV. This TCR was sampled from a human donor with HPV-associated anogenital cancer. The chain recombines TRBV11-2 with TRBJ2-2; tentatively, D is TRBD2 (5 bases). The specimen comprised blood, sampled from a patient who underwent chemoradiotherapy. CDR3 nucleotides: TGTGCCAGCAGGGGGTCGGCGGGGAACACCGGGGAGCTGTTTTTT. Its protein product is CASRGSAGNTGELFF.